This TCR beta chain was profiled in a study of primary melanoma T cells and metastatic recurrence. Germline V lookup: CDR1 SGHNT, CDR2 YENEEA. The CDR3 runs to 16 residues. The J segment lost 2 bases and the V segment lost 3 bases, leaving 8 bases of the junction unmatched. The assay was immunoSEQ multiplex PCR, and TCRdb's table has in-frame clones only and misses some. The table lists over a hundred clones, roughly 70% of them singletons. Each patient's primary melanoma had been removed surgically, with risk of metastatic recurrence. The sample comprised melanoma tumor tissue. This chain joins TRBV11-3 and TRBJ2-7, with 9 bases identical to TRBD1. The source is a human donor with melanoma. The DNA of the CDR3 is TGTGCCAGCAGCTTGGGGTTTGGGACAGGGCCCTACGAGCAGTACTTC. Protein product: CASSLGFGTGPYEQYF.